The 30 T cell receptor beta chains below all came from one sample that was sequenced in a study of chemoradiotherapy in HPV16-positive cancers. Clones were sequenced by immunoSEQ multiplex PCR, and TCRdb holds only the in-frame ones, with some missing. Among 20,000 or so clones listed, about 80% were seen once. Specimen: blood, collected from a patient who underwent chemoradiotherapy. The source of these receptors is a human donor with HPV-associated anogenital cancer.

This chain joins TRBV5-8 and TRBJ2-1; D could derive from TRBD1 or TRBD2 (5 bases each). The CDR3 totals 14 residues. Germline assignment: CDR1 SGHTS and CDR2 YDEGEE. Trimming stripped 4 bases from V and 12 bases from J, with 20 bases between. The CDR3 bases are TGTGCCAGCAGCCCCCAGGGAGATCGTGGAGTGCAGTTCTTC. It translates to CASSPQGDRGVQFF.

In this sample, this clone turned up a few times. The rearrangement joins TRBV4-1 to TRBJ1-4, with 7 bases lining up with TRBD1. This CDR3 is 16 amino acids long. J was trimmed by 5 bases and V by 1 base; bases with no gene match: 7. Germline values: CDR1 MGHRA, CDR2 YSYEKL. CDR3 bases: TGCGCCAGCAGCCAAGGCCGGGACAGCCAGAATGAAAAACTGTTTTTT. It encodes CASSQGRDSQNEKLFF.

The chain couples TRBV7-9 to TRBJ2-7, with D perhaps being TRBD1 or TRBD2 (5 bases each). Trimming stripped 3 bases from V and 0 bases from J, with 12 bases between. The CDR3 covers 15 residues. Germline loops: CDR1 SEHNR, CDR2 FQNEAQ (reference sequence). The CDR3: CASSFKGPNSYEQYF. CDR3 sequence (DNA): TGTGCCAGCAGCTTCAAGGGACCCAACTCCTACGAGCAGTACTTC.

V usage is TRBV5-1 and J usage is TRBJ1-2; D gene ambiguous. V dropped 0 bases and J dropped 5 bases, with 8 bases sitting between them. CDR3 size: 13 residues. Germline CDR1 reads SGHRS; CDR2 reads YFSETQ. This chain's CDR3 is CASSLGERYGYTF. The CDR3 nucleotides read TGCGCCAGCAGCTTGGGGGAGAGGTATGGCTACACCTTC.

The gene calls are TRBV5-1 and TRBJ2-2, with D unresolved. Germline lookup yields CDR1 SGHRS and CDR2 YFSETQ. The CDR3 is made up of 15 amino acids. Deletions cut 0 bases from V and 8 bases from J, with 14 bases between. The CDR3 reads CASSLDMPLRGELFF. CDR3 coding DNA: TGCGCCAGCAGCTTGGACATGCCCCTTCGGGGGGAGCTGTTTTTT.

The DNA for the CDR3 is TGTGCCAGCAGCTTGGGACAGGCGACCTATGAAAAACTGTTTTTT. It translates to CASSLGQATYEKLFF. The gene calls are TRBV6-5 and TRBJ1-4; TRBD1 aligns across 8 bases. The CDR3 is 15 residues long. V shed 6 bases and J 6 bases; nucleotides not matched to a gene: 9. Looked up from germline, CDR1 is MNHEY and CDR2 is SVGAGI.

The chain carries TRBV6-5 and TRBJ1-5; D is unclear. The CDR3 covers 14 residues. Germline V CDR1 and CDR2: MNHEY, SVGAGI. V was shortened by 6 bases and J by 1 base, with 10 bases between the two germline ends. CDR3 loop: CASRLDGSNQPQHF. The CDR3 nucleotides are TGTGCCAGCAGATTAGACGGAAGCAATCAGCCCCAGCATTTT.

This chain's CDR3 is CASSSTTPGTLGFF. CDR3 nucleotides: TGTGCCAGCAGCTCAACGACGCCAGGGACTTTGGGCTTCTTT. The chain couples TRBV11-2 to TRBJ1-1, with D possibly matching TRBD1 (5 bases). The CDR3 runs to 14 residues. CDR1 is SGHAT, CDR2 FQNNGV, per germline. Deletions cut 4 bases from V and 14 bases from J, with 23 bases between.

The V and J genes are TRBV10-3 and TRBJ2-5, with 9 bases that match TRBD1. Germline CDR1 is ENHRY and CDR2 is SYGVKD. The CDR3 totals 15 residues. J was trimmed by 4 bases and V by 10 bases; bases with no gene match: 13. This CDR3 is CATSEDRGVRETQYF. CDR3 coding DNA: TGTGCCACCTCCGAGGACAGGGGCGTTCGAGAGACCCAGTACTTC.

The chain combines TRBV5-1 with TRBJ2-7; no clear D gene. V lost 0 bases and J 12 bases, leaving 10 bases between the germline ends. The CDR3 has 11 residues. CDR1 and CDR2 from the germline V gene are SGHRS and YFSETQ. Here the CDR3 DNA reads TGCGCCAGCAGCTTGGGGACGGAACGGTACTTC. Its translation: CASSLGTERYF.

CDR3 bases: TGCGCCAGCAGCTTGTGGCTAAACCCCAGCTCTGGAAACACCATATATTTT. Amino acid sequence: CASSLWLNPSSGNTIYF. The chain joins TRBV5-1 to TRBJ1-3; D is undetermined. Germline CDR1 SGHRS, CDR2 YFSETQ. Between the trimmed V and J ends, which lost 1 base and 0 bases, there was a span of 14 bases. CDR3 length: 17 residues.

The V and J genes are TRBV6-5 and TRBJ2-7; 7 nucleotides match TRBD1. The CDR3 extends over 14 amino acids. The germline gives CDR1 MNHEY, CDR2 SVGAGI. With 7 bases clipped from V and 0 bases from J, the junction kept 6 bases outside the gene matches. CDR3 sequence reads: CASKRQGVSYEQYF. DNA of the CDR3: TGTGCCAGCAAACGTCAGGGGGTCTCCTACGAGCAGTACTTC.

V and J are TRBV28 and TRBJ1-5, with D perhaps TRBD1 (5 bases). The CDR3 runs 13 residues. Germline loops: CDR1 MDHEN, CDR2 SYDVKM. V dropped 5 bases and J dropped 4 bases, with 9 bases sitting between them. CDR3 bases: TGTGCCAGCAGTCAGGGATGGAATCAGCCCCAGCATTTT. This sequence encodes CASSQGWNQPQHF.

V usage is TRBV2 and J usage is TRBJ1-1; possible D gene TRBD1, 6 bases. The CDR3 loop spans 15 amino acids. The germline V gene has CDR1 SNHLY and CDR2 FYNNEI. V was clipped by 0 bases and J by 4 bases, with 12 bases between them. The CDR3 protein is CASSEAGVGGTEAFF. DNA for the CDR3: TGTGCCAGCAGTGAAGCAGGAGTAGGGGGCACTGAAGCTTTCTTT.

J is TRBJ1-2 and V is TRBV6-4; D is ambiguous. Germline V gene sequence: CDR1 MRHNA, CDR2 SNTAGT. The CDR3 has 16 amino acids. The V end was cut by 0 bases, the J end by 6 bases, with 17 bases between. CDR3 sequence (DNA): TGTGCCAGCAGTGACTCGAACGGGTCCCCTGCGGATGGCTACACCTTC. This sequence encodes CASSDSNGSPADGYTF.

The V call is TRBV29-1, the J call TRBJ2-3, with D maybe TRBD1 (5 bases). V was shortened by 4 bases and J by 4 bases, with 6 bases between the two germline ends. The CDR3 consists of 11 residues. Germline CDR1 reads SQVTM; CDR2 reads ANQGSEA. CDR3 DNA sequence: TGCAGCGTTGCCAGGGCAGATACGCAGTATTTT. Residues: CSVARADTQYF.

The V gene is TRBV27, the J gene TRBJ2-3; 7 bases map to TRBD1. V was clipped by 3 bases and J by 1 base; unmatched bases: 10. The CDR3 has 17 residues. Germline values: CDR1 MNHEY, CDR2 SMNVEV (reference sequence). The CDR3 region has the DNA TGTGCCAGCAGTTTGGGTCCCCAGGGGGTTGGCACAGATACGCAGTATTTT. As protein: CASSLGPQGVGTDTQYF.

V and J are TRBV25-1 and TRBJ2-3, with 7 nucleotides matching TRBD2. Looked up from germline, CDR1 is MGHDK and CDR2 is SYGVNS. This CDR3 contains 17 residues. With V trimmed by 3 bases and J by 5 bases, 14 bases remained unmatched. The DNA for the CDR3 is TGTGCCAGCAGTGAGCACCTGGGGCTAGCGGTGGGAGATACGCAGTATTTT. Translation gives CASSEHLGLAVGDTQYF.

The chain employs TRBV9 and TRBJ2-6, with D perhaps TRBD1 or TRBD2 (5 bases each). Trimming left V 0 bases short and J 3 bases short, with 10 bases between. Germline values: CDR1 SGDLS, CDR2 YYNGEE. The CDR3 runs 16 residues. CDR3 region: CASSVDGGNGANVLTF. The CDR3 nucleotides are TGTGCCAGCAGCGTAGATGGGGGTAATGGGGCCAACGTCCTGACTTTC.

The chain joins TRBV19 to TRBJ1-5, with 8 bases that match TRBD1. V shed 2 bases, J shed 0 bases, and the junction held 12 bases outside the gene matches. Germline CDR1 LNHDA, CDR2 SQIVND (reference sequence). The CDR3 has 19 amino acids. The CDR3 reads CASSISGQGGWASNQPQHF. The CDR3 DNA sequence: TGTGCCAGTAGTATATCCGGACAGGGAGGATGGGCTAGCAATCAGCCCCAGCATTTT.

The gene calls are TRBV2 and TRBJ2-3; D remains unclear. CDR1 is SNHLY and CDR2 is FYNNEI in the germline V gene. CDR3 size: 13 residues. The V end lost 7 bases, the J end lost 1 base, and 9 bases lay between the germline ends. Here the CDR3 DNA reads TGTGCCAGCATAATAGACGGCACAGATACGCAGTATTTT. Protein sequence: CASIIDGTDTQYF.

CDR3 loop: CASSLSDGYSNQPQHF. DNA of the CDR3: TGTGCCAGCAGCTTATCGGACGGATATAGCAATCAGCCCCAGCATTTT. The chain carries TRBV7-6 and TRBJ1-5; no clear D gene. The CDR3 is 16 residues long. Trimming removed 2 bases from V and 0 bases from J, with 11 bases in between. CDR1 and CDR2 (germline): SGHVS, FNYEAQ.

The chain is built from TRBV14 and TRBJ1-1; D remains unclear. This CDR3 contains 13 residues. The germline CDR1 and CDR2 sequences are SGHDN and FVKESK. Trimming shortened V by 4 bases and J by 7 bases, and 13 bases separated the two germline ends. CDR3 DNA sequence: TGTGCCAGCAGCCTGCATGTCGGGGTTGAAGCTTTCTTT. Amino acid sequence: CASSLHVGVEAFF.

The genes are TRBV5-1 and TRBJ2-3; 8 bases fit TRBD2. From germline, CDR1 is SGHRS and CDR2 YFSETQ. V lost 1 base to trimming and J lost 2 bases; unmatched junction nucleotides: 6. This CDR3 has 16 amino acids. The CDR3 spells CASSLQGGGNTDTQYF. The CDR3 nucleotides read TGCGCCAGCAGCTTGCAAGGCGGGGGGAACACAGATACGCAGTATTTT.

The CDR3 is CASSRPGELFF. As DNA, the CDR3 is TGTGCCAGCAGCCGGCCCGGGGAGCTGTTTTTT. The chain combines TRBV7-2 with TRBJ2-2; D gene unclear. This CDR3 spans 11 amino acids. CDR1 is SGHTA, CDR2 FQGNSA, per germline. Trimming pared 5 bases from V and 6 bases from J, leaving 4 bases between.

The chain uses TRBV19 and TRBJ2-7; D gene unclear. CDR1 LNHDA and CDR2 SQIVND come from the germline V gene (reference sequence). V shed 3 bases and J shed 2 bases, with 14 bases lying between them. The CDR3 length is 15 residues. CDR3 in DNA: TGTGCCAGTAGTATCGAGACGGGTAGGACCTACGAGCAGTACTTC. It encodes CASSIETGRTYEQYF.

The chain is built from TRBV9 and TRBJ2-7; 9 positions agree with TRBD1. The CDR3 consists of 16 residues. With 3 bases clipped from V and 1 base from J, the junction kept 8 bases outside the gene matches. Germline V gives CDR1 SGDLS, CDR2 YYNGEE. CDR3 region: CASSATGTGRSYEQYF. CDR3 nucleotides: TGTGCCAGCAGCGCAACCGGGACAGGGAGGTCCTACGAGCAGTACTTC.

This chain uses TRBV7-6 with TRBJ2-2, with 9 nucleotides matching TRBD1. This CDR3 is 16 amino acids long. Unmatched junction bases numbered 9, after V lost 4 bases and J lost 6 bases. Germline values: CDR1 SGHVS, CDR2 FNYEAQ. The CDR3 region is CASSSGQGILAGELFF. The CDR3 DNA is TGTGCCAGCAGCTCCGGACAGGGGATACTGGCCGGGGAGCTGTTTTTT.

The CDR3 is CASRGRGGTGTEAFF. The CDR3, as DNA: TGTGCCAGCAGGGGAAGGGGGGGGACTGGCACTGAAGCTTTCTTT. The rearrangement joins TRBV5-6 to TRBJ1-1; D is possibly TRBD1 (6 bases). Trimming stripped 5 bases from V and 4 bases from J, with 18 bases between. The CDR3 is 15 amino acids. The germline V gene encodes CDR1 SGHDT and CDR2 YYEEEE.

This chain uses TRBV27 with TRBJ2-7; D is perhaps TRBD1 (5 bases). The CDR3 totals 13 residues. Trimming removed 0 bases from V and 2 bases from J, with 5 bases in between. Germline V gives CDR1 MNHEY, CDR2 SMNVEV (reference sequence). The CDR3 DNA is TGTGCCAGCAGTTTATCACAGGCCTACGAGCAGTACTTC. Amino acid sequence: CASSLSQAYEQYF.